The entry that follows covers one T cell receptor (beta chain) sequence. Its antigen is unknown. The CDR3 length is 16 residues. The germline CDR1 and CDR2 sequences are SQVTM and ANQGSEA. Germline trimming cut 4 bases from V and 7 bases from J; bases unmatched to any gene: 14. The data derive from a study of Ad26.COV2.S vaccination and SARS-CoV-2 variants. About the study: Ad26.COV2.S shots went into the muscle once or twice, 56 days apart.

Study conclusions and caveats: There was a possibility that the TCR breadth and depth analyses underestimated total T cell responses. Placebo and vaccine recipients had non-spike TCR breadth that was similar. Spike-specific TCR breadth ran higher among vaccine recipients than placebo recipients.

Treatment: approximately 18 received Ad26.COV2.S at low or high dose, single or two shots; five or six received placebo; per-sample allocation not given. Collection of samples fell on day 63 after the first vaccine or placebo injection. The repertoire was sequenced with immunoSEQ multiplex PCR; TCRdb's copy has only in-frame clones and lacks some. The data show about 390,000 clones, around nine tenths seen once. The origin of this receptor is a person between 18 and 60 years old who received the Ad26.COV2.S COVID-19 vaccine or a placebo. The sample in question was peripheral blood, obtained in a trial of Ad26.COV2.S vaccine versus placebo. The V call is TRBV29-1, the J call TRBJ2-1; the match to TRBD1 covers 9 bases. For the CDR3, the DNA is TGCAGCGTTGCAGGTGGGAGGGACAGGGAGTCAAATGAGCAGTTCTTC. It specifies CSVAGGRDRESNEQFF.